This T cell receptor beta chain was profiled in a study of blood T cell repertoires in COVID-19. The overall study: Samples of COVID-19 (acute and convalescent) were obtained from the United States, Italy and Spain. Sources were T cells, B-cell-depleted T cells, or PBMCs; the material itself was cDNA or gDNA.

In germline, CDR1 is MNHEY, CDR2 SMNVEV (reference sequence). The CDR3 spans 14 residues. The V gene lost 5 bases and the J gene lost 4 bases, with 14 bases spanning the gap. Clones were sequenced by immunoSEQ multiplex PCR, and TCRdb holds only the in-frame ones, with some missing. The table has 70,000 to 85,000 clones, more than 75% seen once. This clonotype was sampled from a human donor in a cohort sampled during active COVID-19. Sequencing was carried out using peripheral blood. V gene TRBV27 combines with J gene TRBJ1-1, with D perhaps TRBD1 (6 bases). CDR3 coding DNA: TGTGCCAGCAGTCCGAGCACCAGGGGCACTGAAGCTTTCTTT. Encoded protein: CASSPSTRGTEAFF.